The T cell receptor beta chain under discussion was sequenced for a study of identical twins. General study points: Abundant beta clonotypes from cord blood bore fewer insertions; memory repertoires lacked this pattern. Alpha sequences that were out-of-frame and twin-shared showed an excess of low generation probability.

Regarding this clonotype: Its antigen remains unidentified.

TCRdb re-called the 5' RACE reads through MiXCR, storing one row per CDR3 protein. The sample carries about 660,000 distinct CDR3 sequences, 8.6% recorded once. Germline CDR1 LNHNV, CDR2 YYDKDF (reference sequence). The V segment lost 0 bases and the J segment 7 bases; nucleotides outside the gene matches: 11. The CDR3 extends over 16 amino acids. These data were also reused for a study on yellow fever vaccine responses in identical twins. As that report states: Twins reportedly mounted vaccine T cell responses that seemed partly convergent, partly personalized.

The clonotype comes from a woman aged 18 to 35 in good health. The rearrangement joins TRBV15 to TRBJ1-1, with 7 bases identical to TRBD1. Input material: PBMCs. CDR3 bases: TGTGCCACCAGCAGAGATGACAGGGTACCGACACTTGAAGCTTTCTTT. Its protein is CATSRDDRVPTLEAFF.